This is a list of T cell receptor beta chains from one sample in a study of T cell repertoires in cytomegalovirus infection. No antigen is known for these receptors. One entry per CDR3 protein, called by TCRdb with MiXCR from the reads. This table holds about 340,000 distinct CDR3 sequences, under 35% found once. The sample consisted of cultured PBMCs, taken from culture after CMV antigen stimulation. The receptors originated from a human donor in good health (CMV status not recorded). Some clones in this sample may be carry-over from other donors' samples. The CDR3 runs from the conserved cysteine through the conserved F or W. A D gene is named only where the DNA matches it firmly. Rows give clone size only sometimes, using once, few, many, or a class for an expanded clone.

>TRBV7-9|TRBJ2-2|NA|NA
CASSLDGGVRTGELFF
TGTGCCAGCAGCTTAGACGGGGGCGTAAGAACCGGGGAGCTGTTTTTT
>TRBV27|TRBJ2-2|NA|NA
CASSSRDAITGELFF
TGTGCCAGCAGTTCTCGGGACGCGATCACCGGGGAGCTGTTTTTT
>TRBV6-6|TRBJ2-2|once|TRBD1
CASSYGTGDTGELFF
TGTGCCAGCAGTTACGGGACAGGGGACACCGGGGAGCTGTTTTTT
>TRBV12-3/TRBV12-4|TRBJ1-3|NA|TRBD1
CASSFAQGISGNTIYF
TGTGCCAGCAGTTTCGCACAGGGGATCTCTGGAAACACCATATATTTT
>TRBV19|TRBJ2-1|NA|NA
CAAGARAGNEQFF
TGTGCTGCAGGGGCCAGGGCAGGAAATGAGCAGTTCTTC
>TRBV6-6|TRBJ1-5|NA|NA
CASSYSRGDNQPQHF
TGTGCCAGCAGTTACTCGAGAGGGGACAATCAGCCCCAGCATTTT
>TRBV7-6|TRBJ2-1|many|TRBD2
CASSPTGTSGSGEQFF
TGTGCCAGCAGCCCAACCGGGACTAGCGGGAGCGGTGAGCAGTTCTTC
>TRBV9|TRBJ1-1|NA|NA
CASSLSGVGNTEAFF
TGTGCCAGCAGCCTCTCAGGGGTCGGGAACACTGAAGCTTTCTTT
>TRBV7-9|TRBJ1-2|NA|NA
CASSLASPGGYTF
TGTGCCAGCAGCTTAGCCTCCCCCGGGGGCTACACCTTC
>TRBV4-1|TRBJ2-3|NA|NA
CASSQAQVLRGTDTQYF
TGCGCCAGCAGCCAAGCACAGGTACTTCGGGGCACAGATACGCAGTATTTT
>TRBV12-3/TRBV12-4|TRBJ2-2|NA|NA
CASSLGASPGELFF
TGTGCCAGCAGCCTCGGGGCCTCCCCCGGGGAGCTGTTTTTT
>TRBV11-2|TRBJ2-5|many|TRBD1
CASSLDPGTVATQYF
TGTGCCAGCAGCTTAGACCCCGGGACAGTGGCGACCCAGTACTTC
>TRBV29-1|TRBJ2-3|NA|NA
CSARESTDTQYF
TGCAGCGCTCGGGAAAGCACAGATACGCAGTATTTT
>TRBV7-7|TRBJ1-3|many|TRBD1
CASSPGSRDRDQGNTIYF
TGTGCTAGCAGCCCAGGGAGCCGGGACAGGGACCAAGGAAACACCATATATTTT
>TRBV2|TRBJ1-5|NA|TRBD1
CASSGDRGENQPQHF
TGTGCCAGCAGTGGGGACAGGGGAGAAAATCAGCCCCAGCATTTT
>TRBV12-3/TRBV12-4|TRBJ2-7|few|NA
CASSFYSYEQYF
TGTGCCAGCAGTTTCTACAGCTACGAGCAGTACTTC
>TRBV7-6|TRBJ2-7|NA|NA
CASSSPGRRVHEQYF
TGTGCCAGCAGCTCACCGGGACGGCGTGTCCACGAGCAGTACTTC
>TRBV12-3/TRBV12-4|TRBJ1-3|NA|TRBD1
CASQRGQGAPGNTIYF
TGTGCCAGCCAACGGGGACAGGGGGCGCCGGGAAACACCATATATTTT
>TRBV19|TRBJ1-1|NA|NA
CASSIRGANTEAFF
TGTGCCAGTAGTATCCGGGGGGCGAACACTGAAGCTTTCTTT
>TRBV7-9|TRBJ1-2|few|NA
CASSGGSGGYINYGYTF
TGTGCCAGCAGCGGAGGCTCCGGCGGATATATTAACTATGGCTACACCTTC
>TRBV7-6|TRBJ1-1|NA|NA
CASSAGDRVRAFF
TGTGCCAGCAGCGCGGGGGACCGCGTTAGGGCTTTCTTT
>TRBV7-9|TRBJ1-3|NA|TRBD1
CASTQGAGNTIYF
TGTGCCAGCACCCAGGGGGCTGGAAACACCATATATTTT
>TRBV5-5|TRBJ1-5|few|NA
CASSWGQGGSNQPQHF
TGTGCCAGCAGCTGGGGTCAGGGAGGGAGCAATCAGCCCCAGCATTTT
>TRBV10-3|TRBJ2-1|few|NA
CAIRTYYNEQFF
TGTGCCATCAGGACATACTACAATGAGCAGTTCTTC
>TRBV7-9|TRBJ2-5|NA|NA
CASSSTGETQYF
TGTGCCAGCAGCTCCACGGGGGAGACCCAGTACTTC
>TRBV7-4|TRBJ2-3|NA|TRBD2
CASRAGTSGFTDTQYF
TGTGCCAGCAGAGCCGGGACTAGCGGCTTCACAGATACGCAGTATTTT
>TRBV7-2|TRBJ2-1|many|NA
CASSLGRPNEQFF
TGTGCCAGCAGCTTAGGTCGCCCCAATGAGCAGTTCTTC
>TRBV2|TRBJ1-5|NA|TRBD1
CASGSLRGGSGYSNQPQHF
TGTGCCAGCGGATCATTGAGAGGGGGCTCCGGTTATAGCAATCAGCCCCAGCATTTT
>TRBV6-5|TRBJ2-1|NA|NA
CASSYWSGDAYNEQFF
TGTGCCAGCAGTTACTGGTCGGGAGATGCCTACAATGAGCAGTTCTTC
>TRBV10-3|TRBJ1-1|few|NA
CAISESGGAMNTEAFF
TGTGCCATCAGTGAGTCGGGAGGCGCGATGAACACTGAAGCTTTCTTT
>TRBV10-3|TRBJ2-1|few|TRBD1
CASIPGTGRNEQFF
TGTGCCTCCATTCCTGGGACAGGGCGGAATGAGCAGTTCTTC
>TRBV7-9|TRBJ2-1|NA|NA
CASSSRLSLGGEIHNEQFF
TGTGCCAGCAGCTCCCGTTTGTCGCTTGGGGGAGAAATTCACAATGAGCAGTTCTTC
>TRBV7-2|TRBJ2-3|few|TRBD2
CASSLVGGTSGDTQYF
TGTGCCAGCAGCTTAGTTGGTGGGACTAGCGGAGATACGCAGTATTTT
>TRBV15|TRBJ2-1|NA|NA
CATSIGRYNEQFF
TGTGCCACCAGCATAGGGAGGTACAATGAGCAGTTCTTC
>TRBV5-8|TRBJ2-1|many|TRBD1
CASSLVQGAREQFF
TGTGCCAGCAGCTTGGTACAGGGGGCCCGTGAGCAGTTCTTC
>TRBV7-2|TRBJ2-2|NA|TRBD1
CASSFKQGAYTGELFF
TGTGCCAGCAGCTTCAAACAGGGGGCTTACACCGGGGAGCTGTTTTTT
>TRBV4-2|TRBJ2-1|NA|TRBD2
CASSQGLAADNEQFF
TGTGCCAGCAGCCAAGGACTAGCGGCGGACAATGAGCAGTTCTTC
>TRBV28|TRBJ1-1|few|NA
CASMGYVIGTEAFF
TGTGCCAGCATGGGATACGTTATAGGCACTGAAGCTTTCTTT
>TRBV19|TRBJ2-6|NA|TRBD2
CASSIGSGATGANVLTF
TGTGCCAGTAGTATAGGTAGCGGGGCCACTGGGGCCAACGTCCTGACTTTC
>TRBV24-1|TRBJ2-1|few|TRBD2
CATSDLGSSGNFNEQFF
TGTGCCACCAGTGATTTAGGTTCTAGCGGGAATTTCAATGAGCAGTTCTTC
>TRBV12-3/TRBV12-4|TRBJ2-7|NA|TRBD1
CASSFQGQAAEQYF
TGTGCCAGCAGTTTTCAGGGACAGGCCGCGGAGCAGTACTTC
>TRBV19|TRBJ2-4|few|TRBD2
CASSIGRLAGLFAKNIQYF
TGTGCCAGTAGTATAGGCCGACTAGCGGGCCTTTTCGCCAAAAACATTCAGTACTTC
>TRBV7-6|TRBJ2-3|NA|TRBD2
CASSLMSGIDTQYF
TGTGCCAGCAGCTTAATGAGCGGGATAGATACGCAGTATTTT
>TRBV12-5|TRBJ1-2|NA|TRBD1
CASGLGPQGPDGYTF
TGTGCTAGTGGTTTGGGACCACAGGGGCCCGATGGCTACACCTTC